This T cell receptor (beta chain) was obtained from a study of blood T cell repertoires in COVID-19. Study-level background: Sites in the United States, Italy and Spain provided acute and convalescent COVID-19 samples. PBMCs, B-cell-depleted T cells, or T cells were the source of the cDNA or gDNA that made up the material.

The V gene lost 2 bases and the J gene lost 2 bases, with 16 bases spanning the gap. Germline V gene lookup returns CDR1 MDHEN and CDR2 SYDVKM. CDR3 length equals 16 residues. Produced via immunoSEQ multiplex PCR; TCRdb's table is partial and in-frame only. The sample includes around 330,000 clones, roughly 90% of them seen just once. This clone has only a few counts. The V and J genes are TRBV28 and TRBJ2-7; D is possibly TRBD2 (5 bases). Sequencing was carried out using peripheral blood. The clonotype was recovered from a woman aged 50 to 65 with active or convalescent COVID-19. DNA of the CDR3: TGTGCCAGCAGTTTAGCGCCGGGATCACTCACCTACGAGCAGTACTTC. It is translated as CASSLAPGSLTYEQYF.